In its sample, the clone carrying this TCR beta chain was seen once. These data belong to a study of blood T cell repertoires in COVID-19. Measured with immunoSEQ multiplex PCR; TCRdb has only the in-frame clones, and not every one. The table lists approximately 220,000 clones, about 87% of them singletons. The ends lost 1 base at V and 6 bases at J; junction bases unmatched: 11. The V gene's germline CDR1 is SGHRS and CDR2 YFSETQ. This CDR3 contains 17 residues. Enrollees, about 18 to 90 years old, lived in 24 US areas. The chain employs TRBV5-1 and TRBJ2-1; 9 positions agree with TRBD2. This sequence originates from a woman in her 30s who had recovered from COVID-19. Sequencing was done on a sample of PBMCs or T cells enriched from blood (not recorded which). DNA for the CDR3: TGCGCCAGCAGCTTGATTGGCGGGGGGGCGTTTTCCAATGAGCAGTTCTTC. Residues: CASSLIGGGAFSNEQFF.